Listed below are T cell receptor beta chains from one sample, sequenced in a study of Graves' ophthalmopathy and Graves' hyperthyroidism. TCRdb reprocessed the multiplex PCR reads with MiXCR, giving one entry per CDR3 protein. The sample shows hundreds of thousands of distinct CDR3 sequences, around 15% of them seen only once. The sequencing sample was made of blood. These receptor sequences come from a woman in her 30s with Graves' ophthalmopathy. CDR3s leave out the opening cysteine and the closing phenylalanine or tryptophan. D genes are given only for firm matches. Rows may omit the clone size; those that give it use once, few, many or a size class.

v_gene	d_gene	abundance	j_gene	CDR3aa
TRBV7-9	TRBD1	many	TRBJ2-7	ASSPSRDRAHEQY
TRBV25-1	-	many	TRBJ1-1	ASSEYGVNTEAF
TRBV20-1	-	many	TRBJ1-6	SARVLYSPLH
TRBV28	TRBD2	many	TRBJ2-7	ASSIAGAVTYEQY
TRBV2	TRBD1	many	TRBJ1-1	ASRADRVEGTEAF
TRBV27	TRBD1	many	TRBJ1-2	ASSTRQGANYGYT
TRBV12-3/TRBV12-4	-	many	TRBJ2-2	ASGGDRPDTGELF
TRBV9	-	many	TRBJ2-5	ASSVDGEETQY
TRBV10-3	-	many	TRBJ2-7	AISEGAYEQY
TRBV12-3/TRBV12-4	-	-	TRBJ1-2	ASSLRGMDGYT
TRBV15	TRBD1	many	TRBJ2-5	ATSREGQGVETQY
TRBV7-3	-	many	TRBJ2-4	ASSLRRGGTNIQY
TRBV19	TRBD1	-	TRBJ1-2	ASSPRDRGFYGYT
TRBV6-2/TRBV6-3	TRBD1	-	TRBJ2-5	ASSLPKTGSGETQY
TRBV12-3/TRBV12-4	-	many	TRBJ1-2	ASRGAGERGYT
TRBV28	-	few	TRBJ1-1	ASSLYSGGSEAF
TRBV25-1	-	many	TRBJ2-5	ASSEWGRDETQY
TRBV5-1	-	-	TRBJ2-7	ASSSFRDRSYEQY
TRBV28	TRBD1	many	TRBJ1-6	ASSTGTGMTSPLH
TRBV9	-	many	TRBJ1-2	ALSQSDGYT
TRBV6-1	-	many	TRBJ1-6	ASTRNSPLH
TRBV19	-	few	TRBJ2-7	ASSIARGLLHELY
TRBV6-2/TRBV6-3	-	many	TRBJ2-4	ASSYDLAKNIQY
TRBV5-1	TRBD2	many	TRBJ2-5	ASSLAPSGQETQY
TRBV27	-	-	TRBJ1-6	ASSYKDSPLH
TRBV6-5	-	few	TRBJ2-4	ASMFGGGIQY